This is a list of T cell receptor beta chains from one sample in a study of CD8 T cells in ankylosing spondylitis. TCRdb reprocessed the 5' RACE reads with MiXCR, giving one entry per CDR3 protein. The repertoire holds some 200,000 distinct CDR3 sequences, with roughly 24% as singletons. The sequencing input was blood, either unsorted or a sorted T cell fraction (not recorded which). The receptors stem from a male donor with ankylosing spondylitis or in good health (not recorded which). The CDR3 runs from the conserved cysteine through the conserved F or W. The order of the fields is clone size, V gene, J gene, D gene, CDR3 DNA, CDR3 protein. A D gene is named only where the DNA matches it firmly. Not every row has a clone size; where given, it reads once, few, many or a size class.

.	TRBV5-1	TRBJ2-5	.	TGCGCCAGCAGCTTGGAGTCCAGCTATGGGGAGACCCAGTACTTC	CASSLESSYGETQYF
.	TRBV7-3	TRBJ2-3	.	TGTGCCAGCAGCTTAGAGCCAGCGACAGATACGCAGTATTTT	CASSLEPATDTQYF
many	TRBV4-1	TRBJ2-7	.	TGCGCCAGCAGCCAATCAAGGTCACAGGCGGAGGCCGAGCAGTACTTC	CASSQSRSQAEAEQYF
many	TRBV27	TRBJ2-7	TRBD1	TGTGCCAGCAAACCGACAGGGGGGCCCTACGAGCAGTACTTC	CASKPTGGPYEQYF
many	TRBV4-1	TRBJ2-1	TRBD2	TGCGCCAGCAGCCAAGGGCTAGCGGGAGCGAATGAGCAGTTCTTC	CASSQGLAGANEQFF
many	TRBV10-3	TRBJ2-3	.	TGTGCCATCAGTCAGGGGAGAGCCTCTAAAACTAGCACAGATACGCAGTATTTT	CAISQGRASKTSTDTQYF
few	TRBV10-1	TRBJ2-7	TRBD1	TGCGCCAGCAGCTTCGACAGGGATACCTACGAGCAGTACTTC	CASSFDRDTYEQYF
few	TRBV10-2	TRBJ1-1	.	TGCGCCAGCCTAAACCACAGGAACACTGAAGCTTTCTTT	CASLNHRNTEAFF
many	TRBV5-1	TRBJ2-5	.	TGCGCCAGCAGCTTGTCGGAGACCCAGTACTTC	CASSLSETQYF
few	TRBV20-1	TRBJ2-1	.	TGCAGTGCTGTATGGTCCTACAATGAGCAGTTCTTC	CSAVWSYNEQFF
many	TRBV7-2	TRBJ2-4	.	TGTGCCAGCAGCTTAGGGTCTCTTCAGTACTTC	CASSLGSLQYF